These 9 T cell receptor beta chains came from one sample sequenced in a study of blood T cell repertoires in COVID-19. The table came from immunoSEQ multiplex PCR; TCRdb's copy has only in-frame clones and leaves some out. Of fewer than 400,000 clones in the sample, 85% were seen once. The sample comprised peripheral blood. The receptors stem from a young woman with acute or convalescent COVID-19.

This clone showed up just once. The chain carries TRBV7-9 and TRBJ2-1; D might be TRBD1 (6 bases). The CDR3 has 12 residues. Trimming took 10 bases from V and 4 from J, leaving 11 bases between them. CDR1 is SEHNR, CDR2 FQNEAQ, per germline (reference sequence). CDR3 coding DNA: TGTGCCACCGCGACAGGATACAATGAGCAGTTCTTC. Its translation: CATATGYNEQFF.

The V call is TRBV6-4, the J call TRBJ1-2, with D perhaps TRBD1 (5 bases). V lost 6 bases to trimming and J lost 0 bases, with 11 bases between them. There are 14 residues in the CDR3. Germline CDR1 MRHNA, CDR2 SNTAGT. The CDR3 sequence: CASRTTVANYGYTF. CDR3 bases: TGTGCCAGCAGGACGACAGTAGCTAACTATGGCTACACCTTC.

Concerning this clone: Because the CDR3 is missing its conserved closing phenylalanine or tryptophan, this is likely a read error. Because the CDR3's place on the DNA is in doubt, the DNA is left out and the CDR3 is given as listed by TCRdb. The rearrangement links TRBV24-1 to TRBJ1-1. The CDR3 is 11 amino acids in total, end residues counted. In germline, CDR1 is KGHDR, CDR2 SFDVKD. The CDR3 sequence: CATSDSPRGHL.

The chain uses TRBV5-1 and TRBJ2-2, with D possibly TRBD1 on 5 matching bases. V was clipped by 4 bases and J by 0 bases, with 10 bases between them. Germline assignment: CDR1 SGHRS and CDR2 YFSETQ. The CDR3 is 15 residues long. For the CDR3, the DNA is TGCGCCAGCAGCCTGGGGCAGACGAACACCGGGGAGCTGTTTTTT. Its protein product is CASSLGQTNTGELFF.

The chain employs TRBV7-9 and TRBJ1-3; 9 nucleotides match TRBD1. The germline V gene encodes CDR1 SEHNR and CDR2 FQNEAQ (reference sequence). The CDR3 runs 16 residues. V was pared by 1 base and J by 3 bases, with 4 bases of the junction left unmatched. The CDR3 loop reads CASSLGTGGFGNTIYF. CDR3 DNA sequence: TGTGCCAGCAGCTTAGGAACAGGGGGCTTTGGAAACACCATATATTTT.

The V call is TRBV9, the J call TRBJ2-7; 11 bases are a match to TRBD1. Trimming at V came to 0 bases and at J to 6 bases, leaving 5 bases not matched to a gene. This CDR3 comprises 15 residues. CDR1 is SGDLS and CDR2 is YYNGEE in the germline V gene. CDR3 in DNA: TGTGCCAGCAGCGTAGATGGGACAGGGGGGCGCGAGCAGTACTTC. This sequence encodes CASSVDGTGGREQYF.

This sequence joins TRBV4-1 and TRBJ1-1; 9 bases map to TRBD1. The CDR3 spans 15 residues. J lost 0 bases, V lost 4 bases, and 3 bases had no gene match. Germline V lookup: CDR1 MGHRA, CDR2 YSYEKL. The DNA of the CDR3 is TGCGCCAGCAGCCGAGGACAGGGGATGAACACTGAAGCTTTCTTT. Its translation is CASSRGQGMNTEAFF.

The rearrangement joins TRBV6-4 to TRBJ2-1; TRBD2 is a possible D gene (6 bases). The CDR3 is 12 residues long. CDR1 and CDR2 from the germline V gene are MRHNA and SNTAGT. With 4 bases removed from V and 9 bases from J, the gap between germline ends came to 10 bases. CDR3 sequence reads: CASSAPRGEQFF. The CDR3 bases are TGTGCCAGCAGTGCTCCGCGGGGTGAGCAGTTCTTC.

The CDR3 DNA reads as TGTGCCTGGAGCACATACAGGGGGCAGCTCGAGCAGTACTTC. This codes for CAWSTYRGQLEQYF. The gene calls are TRBV30 and TRBJ2-7; TRBD1 matches 9 bases. This CDR3 comprises 14 residues. Germline values: CDR1 GTSNPN, CDR2 SVGIG (reference sequence). V shed 3 bases and J 6 bases; nucleotides not matched to a gene: 9.